This T cell receptor beta chain was obtained from a study of blood T cells in healthy people across ages (dated by TCRdb to the mid-2010s). At the level of the whole study: In model experiments, template switching captured about one uniquely barcoded TCR beta cDNA molecule for every two T cells. The study measured age-related changes in TCR beta repertoire diversity using deep sequencing normalized with unique cDNA molecular identifiers. Four age groups were formed from the donors: young (average 16 years), middle-aged (more than 35), aged (under 70) and long-lived (82). To avoid experimental bias, donors of different ages were randomly spread across the sequencing lanes. Using the same blood draw, the study looked at two additional independent replicas of 1 million unique cDNA reads for two donors, one aged 18 to 30 and the other aged 80 or older.

As concerns this clonotype: Its antigen specificity is not known. No much larger clone is present one base from it, and per-base qualities are unavailable.

Receptor libraries were prepared by 5' RACE. A second PCR of 7 to 11 cycles was run with a J-beta primer mix and a sample-barcoded 5' primer. A template-switch 5' adaptor carrying 12 random nucleotides introduced a unique molecular identifier onto each TCR beta cDNA molecule. Each sample yielded at least 3 million CDR3-containing paired-end reads. First-strand cDNA was synthesized from all RNA with the Mint cDNA synthesis kit, primed by a TRBC-specific oligonucleotide. After uracil-DNA glycosylase treatment, a first 18-cycle PCR used universal primers M1SS and BC2_uni_R on all cDNA. The paper's processing steps were these. Normalization of each sample was performed by random selection of 1 million high-quality reads, each carrying a distinct molecular identifier. Reads with shared molecular identifiers were discarded instead of being binned into consensus sequences. MiTCR, run with a Q25 quality threshold and the strictest error-elimination algorithm, handled CDR3 identification, clonotype clustering and error correction. A nonparametric unseen species model with Euler transformation was used to estimate a lower bound on total TCR beta diversity. TCRdb trimmed the raw reads at Q25, called clones with MiXCR and kept productive beta chains. Identical CDR3 protein sequences are pooled into one entry, listed with their most common genes and DNA. The authors' filters were not applied to this entry. The sample table contains 1.5 million to 2 million distinct CDR3 sequences; only one count was recorded for approximately 40% of them. More than 20% of the sample lies in the top ten.

Summary of the overall study and its limitations: Bulk unsorted PBMC profiling prevented conclusive comparison of naive and antigen-experienced compartments. Estimates of total diversity based on one million sequenced T cells were regarded as lower bounds and as underestimates. Because the CMV infection status of the donors was unknown, age-related changes in expanded clonotypes may potentially have been confounded. As age increased, observed TCR beta diversity per million T cells dropped in a roughly linear way, and a significant reduction was already evident by age 40. The long-lived group showed more naive CD4+ T cells, fewer expanded clones and increased TCR diversity than the aged group, suggesting age selection. Observed TCR beta diversity correlated strongly with the percentage of naive T cells measured by flow cytometry.

At the junction V is shortened by 4 bases and J by 5 bases; bases outside the gene matches: 7. The germline V gene yields SGHRS for CDR1 and YFSETQ for CDR2. The CDR3, cysteine through phenylalanine, is 15 amino acids long. The sequence is cut down to CDR3 DNA, 45 bases in frame from base 1. Donors were a few dozen systemically healthy Caucasian individuals from Russia aged 6 to 90 years. Around 10 milliliters of peripheral blood were drawn from each donor into EDTA-treated Vacutainer tubes. Ficoll-Paque density-gradient centrifugation was used to isolate PBMCs, with at least 6.5 million obtained per sample. Total RNA was extracted from PBMCs with Trizol reagent, with at least 5.5 micrograms obtained per sample. Naive CD45RAhigh/CD27high T cell percentages were measured by flow cytometry on a PBMC aliquot from every donor.

The sequenced material came from blood. The TCR originated in a human donor in good health. The sequence links TRBV5-1 to TRBJ2-1; 9 bases in the junction line up with TRBD2. The sequence in DNA is TGCGCCAGCAGCCCTAGGACTAGCGATAACAATGAGCAGTTCTTC. The translation is CASSPRTSDNNEQFF.